One sample yielded the 30 T cell receptor beta chains listed below, sequenced in a study of beta chain features in type 1 diabetes. Study results and limitations: Significant though moderate, a shortening of TCRB CDR3s appeared in all four CD4+ subsets of Type 1 diabetes patients.

As every portion of the isolated RNA was reverse transcribed, the sequencing read expressed TCRB transcripts. Sequencing used immunoSEQ multiplex PCR; TCRdb keeps in-frame clones, though not all of them. The sample consists of 500,000 to 800,000 clones, 9.5% to 15% of them appearing once. These TCRs are of unknown antigen specificity. The sequenced material came from naive CD4+ T cells from blood. Receptors were obtained from a young man with type 1 diabetes.

The chain links TRBV6-6 to TRBJ2-1; TRBD2 might be the D (5 bases). The CDR3 covers 14 residues. Germline CDR1 is MNHNY and CDR2 is SVGAGI (reference sequence). Trimming left V 4 bases short and J 3 bases short, with 10 bases between. The CDR3 spells CASSLGASYNEQFF. DNA for the CDR3: TGTGCCAGCAGTTTGGGAGCCAGCTACAATGAGCAGTTCTTC.

This clone was counted only a few times. This sequence joins TRBV7-2 and TRBJ2-1; 8 nucleotides match TRBD1. The CDR3 consists of 15 residues. V was clipped by 1 base and J by 5 bases; unmatched bases: 4. From germline, CDR1 is SGHTA and CDR2 FQGNSA. CDR3 sequence (DNA): TGTGCCAGCAGCTTAGAGAGACAGGGGAACAATGAGCAGTTCTTC. Translating it yields CASSLERQGNNEQFF.

This rearrangement joins TRBV13 to TRBJ1-6; weak D call: TRBD1 (6 bases). The germline gives CDR1 PRHDT, CDR2 FYEKMQ (reference sequence). Trimming shortened V by 9 bases and J by 10 bases, and 22 bases separated the two germline ends. The CDR3 is made up of 15 amino acids. The CDR3 DNA reads as TGTGCCAGTAAAACTCAGGCCAGGGGATGGTCACCCCTCCACTTT. It yields the protein CASKTQARGWSPLHF.

This clone was counted between two and nine times. The V gene is TRBV28, the J gene TRBJ1-5, with a weak D call TRBD1 (6 bases). CDR1 is MDHEN and CDR2 is SYDVKM in the germline V gene. This CDR3 region has 16 residues. Trimming removed 4 bases at V and 6 bases at J, with 19 bases between. As DNA, the CDR3 is TGTGCCAGCAGTTCCCCCGGACAGCCGGGTGGTCAGCCCCAGCATTTT. Its translation is CASSSPGQPGGQPQHF.

The J gene is TRBJ1-5, the V gene TRBV7-3, with 9 nucleotides matching TRBD1. Germline V lookup: CDR1 SGHTA, CDR2 FQGTGA. J was trimmed by 6 bases and V by 2 bases; bases with no gene match: 5. This CDR3 has 15 amino acids. The CDR3 protein is CASSLRTGEVQPQHF. CDR3 nucleotide sequence: TGTGCCAGCAGCTTACGGACAGGGGAAGTTCAGCCCCAGCATTTT.

The chain is built from TRBV7-2 and TRBJ2-7, with TRBD1 as a possible D gene (6 bases). Germline V lookup: CDR1 SGHTA, CDR2 FQGNSA. The CDR3 is 16 amino acids. Trimming took 1 base from V and 3 from J, leaving 16 bases between them. DNA for the CDR3: TGTGCCAGCAGCTTAGGCCCGGGCAGGGGCCTCTACGAGCAGTACTTC. Amino acid sequence: CASSLGPGRGLYEQYF.

This clone turned up a few times. The V gene is TRBV7-2, the J gene TRBJ2-7; maybe TRBD2 (7 bases). The germline CDR1 and CDR2 sequences are SGHTA and FQGNSA. The CDR3 extends over 15 amino acids. The V and J ends lost 2 bases and 0 bases respectively, with 11 bases between them. CDR3 sequence (DNA): TGTGCCAGCAGCTTAAGGGGGGGCAACTCCTACGAGCAGTACTTC. It translates to CASSLRGGNSYEQYF.

This clone occurred a few times. The chain combines TRBV6-5 with TRBJ1-6; TRBD1 aligns across 10 bases. The CDR3 is 12 residues long. The trim removed 10 bases at V and 10 bases at J, leaving 4 bases unmatched. CDR1 MNHEY and CDR2 SVGAGI come from the germline V gene. The CDR3 reads CATRQGASPLHF. The CDR3 DNA follows: TGTGCCACCAGACAGGGGGCGTCACCCCTCCACTTT.

This clone was detected a few times. V gene TRBV5-1 combines with J gene TRBJ2-3; D gene unclear. Trimming stripped 2 bases from V and 0 bases from J, with 10 bases between. The length of the CDR3 is 15 residues. The germline V gene encodes CDR1 SGHRS and CDR2 YFSETQ. The CDR3: CASSFTAPSTDTQYF. Written as DNA, the CDR3 is TGCGCCAGCAGCTTTACAGCCCCTAGCACAGATACGCAGTATTTT.

This clone was counted between two and nine times. The genes are TRBV19 and TRBJ2-3; the D gene is possibly TRBD2 (6 bases). This CDR3 region has 16 residues. Deletions cut 0 bases from V and 0 bases from J, with 10 bases between. CDR1 and CDR2 (germline): LNHDA, SQIVND (reference sequence). The chain's CDR3 is CASSIERGLSTDTQYF. CDR3 in DNA: TGTGCCAGTAGTATAGAAAGGGGACTTAGCACAGATACGCAGTATTTT. The variable domain in full, with the rest retrieved from reference TRBV19 and TRBJ2-3, is DGGITQSPKYLFRKEGQNVTLSCEQNLNHDAMYWYRQDPGQGLRLIYYSQIVNDFQKGDIAEGYSVSREKKESFPLTVTSAQKNPTAFYLCASSIERGLSTDTQYFGPGTRLTVL.

V gene TRBV6-5 combines with J gene TRBJ2-1, with D possibly being TRBD1 (5 bases). Per germline, CDR1 MNHEY and CDR2 SVGAGI. V was shortened by 0 bases and J by 15 bases, with 9 bases between the two germline ends. The CDR3 contains 11 residues. The CDR3 DNA reads TGTGCCAGCAGTTACTCAGGCAGGGTGTTCTTC. Its translation is CASSYSGRVFF.

This clone has more than one count but fewer than ten. J is TRBJ2-4 and V is TRBV9, with D perhaps given as TRBD1 or TRBD2 (5 bases each). V was pared by 4 bases and J by 7 bases, with 15 bases between. There are 14 residues in the CDR3. Germline values: CDR1 SGDLS, CDR2 YYNGEE. CDR3 residues: CASSPSRGGNIQYF. In DNA form, the CDR3 reads TGTGCCAGCAGCCCAAGTAGGGGCGGGAACATTCAGTACTTC.

The table lists this clone with a few counts. V and J are TRBV30 and TRBJ1-2; D ambiguous. Between the trimmed V and J ends, which lost 4 bases and 0 bases, there was a span of 15 bases. The germline V gene encodes CDR1 GTSNPN and CDR2 SVGIG (reference sequence). This CDR3 comprises 15 residues. CDR3 protein: CAWTGRGAANYGYTF. CDR3 DNA: TGTGCCTGGACGGGTCGGGGAGCAGCTAACTATGGCTACACCTTC.

This clone was found a few times. This chain uses TRBV7-9 with TRBJ2-5; D might be TRBD1 (5 bases). Germline V gives CDR1 SEHNR, CDR2 FQNEAQ (reference sequence). V lost 5 bases and J 3 bases, leaving 19 bases between the germline ends. The CDR3 sequence is 16 residues long. CDR3 protein: CASSPLGRNSKETQYF. The CDR3 DNA reads as TGTGCCAGCAGCCCCCTGGGGCGCAACAGCAAAGAGACCCAGTACTTC.

The chain carries TRBV27 and TRBJ2-5, with 11 nucleotides matching TRBD1. The V segment lost 2 bases and the J segment 4 bases; nucleotides outside the gene matches: 6. CDR1 and CDR2 (germline): MNHEY, SMNVEV (reference sequence). This CDR3 is built from 16 residues. This chain's CDR3 is CASSLRGQGVRETQYF. DNA for the CDR3: TGTGCCAGCAGTTTACGGGGACAGGGGGTACGAGAGACCCAGTACTTC.

This clone has more than one count but fewer than ten. This chain joins TRBV2 and TRBJ2-7, with 8 bases aligning to TRBD2. This CDR3 contains 11 residues. CDR1 SNHLY and CDR2 FYNNEI come from the germline V gene. CDR3 amino acids: CSGGSTYEQYF. The CDR3 region has the DNA TGTAGCGGGGGTTCGACCTACGAGCAGTACTTC.

This clone was seen only a few times. The chain links TRBV9 to TRBJ1-2; a weak D match, TRBD1 (6 bases). The CDR3 has 14 residues. The V gene's germline CDR1 is SGDLS and CDR2 YYNGEE. Deletions cut 4 bases from V and 3 bases from J, with 13 bases between. The CDR3 coding sequence is TGTGCCAGCAGCTACCGACAGGCCGACTATGGCTACACCTTC. Translating it yields CASSYRQADYGYTF.

This clone was observed a few times. The V gene is TRBV19, the J gene TRBJ1-2; D call uncertain. This CDR3 has 14 residues. In germline, CDR1 is LNHDA, CDR2 SQIVND (reference sequence). The germline V and J ends were trimmed by 3 bases and 1 base, with 9 bases remaining between them. CDR3 protein: CASSIWRINYGYTF. As DNA, the CDR3 is TGTGCCAGTAGTATCTGGCGGATTAACTATGGCTACACCTTC.

V usage is TRBV4-1 and J usage is TRBJ2-2; D is uncertain. The germline CDR1 and CDR2 sequences are MGHRA and YSYEKL. Trimming removed 0 bases from V and 0 bases from J, with 8 bases in between. The CDR3 is made up of 16 amino acids. CDR3 DNA: TGCGCCAGCAGCCAAGATCTGATCGCGAACACCGGGGAGCTGTTTTTT. This codes for CASSQDLIANTGELFF.

The chain combines TRBV10-3 with TRBJ1-1; no clear D gene. V lost 6 bases and J lost 6, with 14 bases in between. Germline lookup yields CDR1 ENHRY and CDR2 SYGVKD. The CDR3 sequence is 13 residues long. DNA for the CDR3: TGTGCCATCAGACGACTCGAGTCCGCTGAAGCTTTCTTT. As protein: CAIRRLESAEAFF.

This clone has just a few counts. The identical CDR3 is also encoded by other nucleotide sequences in the sample. The chain joins TRBV5-1 to TRBJ2-3; 7 nucleotides line up with TRBD2. The CDR3 sequence is 16 residues long. The germline V gene encodes CDR1 SGHRS and CDR2 YFSETQ. The J segment lost 1 base and the V segment lost 0 bases, leaving 5 bases of the junction unmatched. This CDR3 is CASSLALSGGTDTQYF. The CDR3 nucleotides are TGCGCCAGCAGCTTGGCCCTAAGCGGGGGCACAGATACGCAGTATTTT. Supplemented by reference TRBV5-1 and TRBJ2-3, the full variable domain reads KAGVTQTPRYLIKTRGQQVTLSCSPISGHRSVSWYQQTPGQGLQFLFEYFSETQRNKGNFPGRFSGRQFSNSRSEMNVSTLELGDSALYLCASSLALSGGTDTQYFGPGTRLTVL.

The chain links TRBV13 to TRBJ1-4; 9 bases agree with TRBD1. CDR3 length: 15 residues. Germline V CDR1 and CDR2: PRHDT, FYEKMQ (reference sequence). V lost 5 bases to trimming and J lost 8 bases; unmatched junction nucleotides: 9. CDR3 residues: CASSNRDRESEKLFF. CDR3 nucleotide sequence: TGTGCCAGCAGCAACCGGGACAGGGAATCGGAAAAACTGTTTTTT.

Notes on this clone: In the same sample, other DNA sequences code for this CDR3. The gene calls are TRBV29-1 and TRBJ2-3, with TRBD1 matching 8 bases. Germline assignment: CDR1 SQVTM and CDR2 ANQGSEA. J lost 6 bases, V lost 8 bases, and 13 bases had no gene match. The CDR3 loop spans 14 amino acids. The CDR3 DNA reads TGCAGCTTATGGACAGGGCCAGTGACGGATACGCAGTATTTT. It specifies CSLWTGPVTDTQYF.

This clone was seen only a few times. The chain links TRBV11-3 to TRBJ2-7; 9 bases are shared with TRBD1. The V and J ends lost 5 bases and 3 bases, in that order; junction bases with no gene match: 2. Germline V gene sequence: CDR1 SGHNT, CDR2 YENEEA. The CDR3 is 13 amino acids. The CDR3 DNA sequence: TGTGCCAGCAGCCTGGACAGGGGCTACGAGCAGTACTTC. Amino acid sequence: CASSLDRGYEQYF.

The gene calls are TRBV6-5 and TRBJ1-5, with 7 bases aligning to TRBD1. From germline, CDR1 is MNHEY and CDR2 SVGAGI. The J segment lost 2 bases and the V segment lost 8 bases, leaving 9 bases of the junction unmatched. This CDR3 has 15 residues. This chain's CDR3 is CASGPQGYGNQPQHF. In nucleotides, the CDR3 is TGTGCCAGCGGCCCACAGGGGTACGGCAATCAGCCCCAGCATTTT.

In its sample, this clone was seen a few times. The chain uses TRBV4-3 and TRBJ2-7, with 9 bases aligning to TRBD1. V was pared by 5 bases and J by 3 bases, with 5 bases of the junction left unmatched. This CDR3 has 14 residues. The germline V gene has CDR1 LGHNA and CDR2 YSLEER. The CDR3 loop is CASSWGQGGYEQYF. In DNA form, the CDR3 reads TGCGCCAGCAGCTGGGGACAGGGTGGCTACGAGCAGTACTTC.

This clone was observed at least ten times. The V gene is TRBV28, the J gene TRBJ2-7, with 14 bases aligning to TRBD2. Germline loops: CDR1 MDHEN, CDR2 SYDVKM. This CDR3 comprises 14 residues. V gave up 6 bases and J gave up 5 bases; unmatched junction bases: 3. CDR3 region: CASRRLAGGNEQYF. The CDR3 coding sequence is TGTGCCAGCAGGCGACTAGCGGGGGGGAACGAGCAGTACTTC.

The rearrangement uses TRBV21-1 and TRBJ2-7; the tabulated D call, TRBD1, remains unverified against the DNA. TRBV21-1 is classified as a pseudogene. The CDR3 loop spans 17 amino acids. This CDR3 is CASSKSRPGQQAYEQYF. The DNA for the CDR3 is TGTGCCAGCAGCAAAAGCAGACCGGGACAGCAAGCCTACGAGCAGTACTTC.

A few counts support this clone. V usage is TRBV27 and J usage is TRBJ2-3; D not resolved. Per the germline V gene, CDR1 is MNHEY and CDR2 is SMNVEV (reference sequence). This CDR3 spans 14 amino acids. V was pared by 2 bases and J by 7 bases, with 13 bases between. The chain's CDR3 is CASSLPGLGYTQYF. CDR3 nucleotides: TGTGCCAGCAGTTTACCGGGCCTAGGGTATACGCAGTATTTT.

The V gene is TRBV2, the J gene TRBJ2-3, with 11 bases identical to TRBD2. The CDR3 has 16 residues. With 3 bases clipped from V and 4 bases from J, the junction kept 6 bases outside the gene matches. Germline loops: CDR1 SNHLY, CDR2 FYNNEI. In DNA form, the CDR3 reads TGTGCCAGCAGTGAGAGCGGGACTAGCGGCCCAGATACGCAGTATTTT. Protein sequence: CASSESGTSGPDTQYF.